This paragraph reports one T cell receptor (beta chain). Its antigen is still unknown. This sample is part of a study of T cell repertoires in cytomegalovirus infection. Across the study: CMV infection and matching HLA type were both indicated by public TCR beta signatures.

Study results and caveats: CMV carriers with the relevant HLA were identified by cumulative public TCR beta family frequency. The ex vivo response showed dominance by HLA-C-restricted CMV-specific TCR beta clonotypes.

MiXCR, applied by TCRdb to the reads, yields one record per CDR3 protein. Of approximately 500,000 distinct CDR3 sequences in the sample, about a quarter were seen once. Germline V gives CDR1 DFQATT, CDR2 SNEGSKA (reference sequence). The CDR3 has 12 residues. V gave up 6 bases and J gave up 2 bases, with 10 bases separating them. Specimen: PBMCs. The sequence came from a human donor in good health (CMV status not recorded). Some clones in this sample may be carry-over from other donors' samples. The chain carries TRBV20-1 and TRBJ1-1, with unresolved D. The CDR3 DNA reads TGCAGTGCCGTGGGAGGAAACACTGAAGCTTTCTTT. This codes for CSAVGGNTEAFF.